This paragraph covers one T cell receptor (beta chain) sequence. This table comes from immunoSEQ multiplex PCR, and its TCRdb copy is limited to in-frame clones, with some not included. The sample includes around 90,000 clones, roughly 84% of them seen just once. The record originates from a study of control samples from healthy donors and cancer patients. This CDR3 is 15 amino acids long. Germline V gene sequence: CDR1 SGHDT, CDR2 YYEEEE. J lost 1 base, V lost 3 bases, and 6 bases had no gene match. The TCR sequence derives from a woman aged 40 to 50 in good health. Sequencing used blood. V usage is TRBV5-6 and J usage is TRBJ1-1, with 7 positions matching TRBD1. CDR3 sequence (DNA): TGTGCCAGCAGCTCCAAGGGGACAGCGAACACTGAAGCTTTCTTT. Encoded protein: CASSSKGTANTEAFF.